Below, 23 T cell receptor beta chains from the same sample are listed, as sequenced in a study of shared clonotypes between healthy human individuals. Data came from immunoSEQ multiplex PCR; TCRdb stores just in-frame clones and leaves some out. The sample contains some 1.5 million clones, approximately 98% of which appear only once. Sequenced sample: naive CD4+ T cells sorted from blood. As for subset: CD45RA+ positively selected. The receptor set was obtained from a man aged 30-40 years in good health.

The chain carries TRBV6-1 and TRBJ1-5; the D gene is possibly TRBD1 (5 bases). The CDR3 loop spans 17 amino acids. The germline CDR1 and CDR2 sequences are MNHNS and SASEGT. V shed 1 base and J shed 5 bases, with 18 bases lying between them. The CDR3 loop is CASSEVNPARVYQPQHF. The CDR3 bases are TGTGCCAGCAGTGAAGTTAACCCCGCCAGGGTTTATCAGCCCCAGCATTTT.

This chain connects TRBV19 to TRBJ2-1; D unclear. CDR3 size: 15 residues. Trimming stripped 7 bases from V and 4 bases from J, with 17 bases between. CDR1 LNHDA and CDR2 SQIVND come from the germline V gene (reference sequence). CDR3 protein: CASTLRAISYNEQFF. In DNA form, the CDR3 reads TGTGCCAGTACCCTTCGGGCCATTAGTTACAATGAGCAGTTCTTC.

The chain uses TRBV28 and TRBJ1-4; TRBD1 matches 11 bases. CDR1 is MDHEN, CDR2 SYDVKM, per germline. The CDR3 has 14 residues. V dropped 4 bases and J dropped 7; count of bases not matched to a gene: 2. The chain's CDR3 is CASSSGTGGEKLFF. The CDR3 DNA is TGTGCCAGCAGTTCCGGGACAGGGGGTGAAAAACTGTTTTTT.

The gene calls are TRBV7-3 and TRBJ2-6; D call uncertain. There are 15 residues in the CDR3. V shed 1 base and J shed 0 bases, with 4 bases lying between them. Germline CDR1 SGHTA, CDR2 FQGTGA. Written as DNA, the CDR3 is TGTGCCAGCAGCTTAAGGATCTCTGGGGCCAACGTCCTGACTTTC. Amino acid sequence: CASSLRISGANVLTF.

This chain uses TRBV5-1 with TRBJ2-1, with a tentative D call TRBD2 (6 bases). CDR3 length: 16 amino acids. CDR1 is SGHRS, CDR2 YFSETQ, per germline. V was cut by 1 base and J by 4 bases, with 15 bases left in between. CDR3 sequence (DNA): TGCGCCAGCAGCTTGTCCAGACTAGGGGCGTACAATGAGCAGTTCTTC. Encoded protein: CASSLSRLGAYNEQFF.

The chain employs TRBV5-5 and TRBJ2-2; 8 positions match TRBD1. Germline V CDR1 and CDR2: SGHKS, YYEKEE (reference sequence). The CDR3 is 16 amino acids. After removal of 3 bases from V and 3 bases from J, the junction contained 7 bases not matched to a gene. The CDR3 nucleotides read TGTGCCAGCAGCTCCAAGACAGGGGCGGACACCGGGGAGCTGTTTTTT. The encoded protein is CASSSKTGADTGELFF.

The V gene is TRBV9, the J gene TRBJ2-7; D is perhaps TRBD1 (6 bases). The CDR3 runs to 13 residues. CDR1 and CDR2 (germline): SGDLS, YYNGEE. Between the trimmed V and J ends, which lost 4 bases and 3 bases, there was a span of 11 bases. CDR3 amino acids: CASSPDRFYEQYF. For the CDR3, the DNA is TGTGCCAGCAGCCCAGACAGGTTCTACGAGCAGTACTTC. Supplemented by reference TRBV9 and TRBJ2-7, the full variable domain reads DSGVTQTPKHLITATGQRVTLRCSPRSGDLSVYWYQQSLDQGLQFLIQYYNGEERAKGNILERFSAQQFPDLHSELNLSSLELGDSALYFCASSPDRFYEQYFGPGTRLTVT.

Comment on this clone: Additional DNA sequences in this sample encode the identical CDR3. V and J are TRBV7-2 and TRBJ1-5, with a weak D call TRBD1 (6 bases). CDR3 length: 14 amino acids. Per germline, CDR1 SGHTA and CDR2 FQGNSA. V shed 3 bases and J shed 3 bases, with 9 bases lying between them. The CDR3 region is CASSFRGNNQPQHF. CDR3 in DNA: TGTGCCAGCAGCTTCAGGGGCAACAATCAGCCCCAGCATTTT.

As concerns this clone: Other DNA sequences in the sample encode the same CDR3. In nucleotides, the CDR3 is TGTGCCAGCCGACTAGCGGGGAGCTCCTACGAGCAGTACTTC. Its protein product is CASRLAGSSYEQYF. The V gene is TRBV2, the J gene TRBJ2-7; 11 nucleotides agree with TRBD2. The CDR3 has 14 amino acids. J lost 0 bases, V lost 8 bases, and 3 bases had no gene match. Per the germline V gene, CDR1 is SNHLY and CDR2 is FYNNEI.

This rearrangement joins TRBV19 to TRBJ1-2; weak D call: TRBD1 (6 bases). Germline CDR1 and CDR2: LNHDA and SQIVND (reference sequence). The CDR3 is 15 residues long. V gave up 1 base and J gave up 5 bases, with 14 bases separating them. The CDR3 DNA follows: TGTGCCAGTAGTATAGGGAGAGGGACACCATATGGCTACACCTTC. Its protein is CASSIGRGTPYGYTF. The full variable domain, with the rest looked up from reference TRBV19 and TRBJ1-2, is DGGITQSPKYLFRKEGQNVTLSCEQNLNHDAMYWYRQDPGQGLRLIYYSQIVNDFQKGDIAEGYSVSREKKESFPLTVTSAQKNPTAFYLCASSIGRGTPYGYTFGSGTRLTVV.

The V call is TRBV7-2, the J call TRBJ2-1; no definite D call. CDR3 size: 16 residues. V gave up 2 bases and J gave up 0 bases, with 11 bases separating them. Germline values: CDR1 SGHTA, CDR2 FQGNSA. CDR3 sequence (DNA): TGTGCCAGCAGCTTAACAGCTCCCAGCTCCTACAATGAGCAGTTCTTC. Protein: CASSLTAPSSYNEQFF.

The chain uses TRBV18 and TRBJ1-1; 7 positions match TRBD1. V lost 3 bases to trimming and J lost 3 bases; unmatched junction nucleotides: 7. There are 15 residues in the CDR3. Looked up from germline, CDR1 is KGHSH and CDR2 is LQKENI. The CDR3, as DNA: TGTGCCAGCTCACCGGAGCAGGGGGGATACACTGAAGCTTTCTTT. It codes for CASSPEQGGYTEAFF. Based on the CDR3 plus reference TRBV18 and TRBJ1-1, the full variable domain is NAGVMQNPRHLVRRRGQEARLRCSPMKGHSHVYWYRQLPEEGLKFMVYLQKENIIDESGMPKERFSAEFPKEGPSILRIQQVVRGDSAAYFCASSPEQGGYTEAFFGQGTRLTVV.

The chain carries TRBV19 and TRBJ2-5, with D hard to call. Trimming stripped 6 bases from V and 4 bases from J, with 9 bases between. Looked up from germline, CDR1 is LNHDA and CDR2 is SQIVND (reference sequence). The CDR3 runs 12 residues. CDR3 sequence: CASSTFGETQYF. CDR3 DNA: TGTGCCAGTAGCACCTTCGGAGAGACCCAGTACTTC.

This chain uses TRBV2 with TRBJ2-2; maybe TRBD2 (6 bases). Germline lookup yields CDR1 SNHLY and CDR2 FYNNEI. The V gene lost 0 bases and the J gene lost 1 base, with 6 bases spanning the gap. The CDR3 covers 15 residues. In nucleotides, the CDR3 is TGTGCCAGCAGTGAAGCGGGAGGGAACACCGGGGAGCTGTTTTTT. As protein: CASSEAGGNTGELFF.

The rearrangement links TRBV11-3 to TRBJ2-1, with D perhaps being TRBD1 or TRBD2 (6 bases each). With 5 bases removed from V and 8 bases from J, the gap between germline ends came to 19 bases. CDR3 length equals 15 residues. CDR1 is SGHNT, CDR2 YENEEA, per germline. The CDR3 DNA follows: TGTGCCAGCAGCCTCGGGGGCAGCAGAAAGGATGAGCAGTTCTTC. The encoded protein is CASSLGGSRKDEQFF.

Comments on this clone: One junction end does not reproduce the germline sequence, and a read error may be involved. The V gene is TRBV7-7, the J gene TRBJ2-7, with unresolved D. The CDR3 runs 16 residues. Germline CDR1 is SSHAT and CDR2 is FNYEAQ (reference sequence). CDR3 nucleotide sequence: TGTGCTAGCACCCAACGCTGTGGTTGGGGATTCTACGAGCAGTACTTC. This encodes CASTQRCGWGFYEQYF.

J is TRBJ2-1 and V is TRBV5-1; TRBD2 matches 9 bases. CDR1 is SGHRS, CDR2 YFSETQ, per germline. The CDR3 is made up of 14 amino acids. V lost 7 bases, J lost 5 bases, and 7 bases stayed unmatched. This chain's CDR3 is CASRLAGPNNEQFF. CDR3 sequence (DNA): TGCGCCAGCCGTCTAGCGGGACCCAACAATGAGCAGTTCTTC.

This chain connects TRBV7-2 to TRBJ2-7, with a weak D call TRBD1 (7 bases). CDR3 size: 18 residues. Trimming cost V 5 bases and J 7 bases, with 30 bases left between them. Germline V lookup: CDR1 SGHTA, CDR2 FQGNSA. The CDR3 DNA is TGTGCCAGCAGCCATCTTGTGGGAAGGGGGGACAGACAAAATGAGCAGTACTTC. Residues: CASSHLVGRGDRQNEQYF.

This clone came up once. This chain connects TRBV10-1 to TRBJ2-7; tentative D call: TRBD2 (5 bases). Trimming cost V 3 bases and J 7 bases, with 19 bases left between them. The V gene's germline CDR1 is WNHNN and CDR2 SYGVQD (reference sequence). The CDR3 contains 15 residues. The CDR3 protein is CASSDSGGPPREQYF. CDR3 sequence (DNA): TGCGCCAGCAGTGACAGTGGCGGGCCCCCGCGGGAGCAGTACTTC.

Concerning this clone: This CDR3 is also generated by other DNA sequences in the sample. The chain uses TRBV5-1 and TRBJ2-7; 8 bases are a match to TRBD1. Germline values: CDR1 SGHRS, CDR2 YFSETQ. The CDR3 sequence is 13 residues long. V lost 5 bases to trimming and J lost 1 base; unmatched junction nucleotides: 2. The CDR3 region is CASSGQGSYEQYF. The CDR3 coding sequence is TGCGCCAGCAGTGGACAGGGATCCTACGAGCAGTACTTC. Full variable domain (remainder filled in from reference TRBV5-1 and TRBJ2-7): KAGVTQTPRYLIKTRGQQVTLSCSPISGHRSVSWYQQTPGQGLQFLFEYFSETQRNKGNFPGRFSGRQFSNSRSEMNVSTLELGDSALYLCASSGQGSYEQYFGPGTRLTVT.

The rearrangement joins TRBV7-2 to TRBJ2-3, with 10 bases fitting TRBD1. Germline assignment: CDR1 SGHTA and CDR2 FQGNSA. The CDR3 spans 14 residues. The V segment lost 6 bases and the J segment 5 bases; nucleotides outside the gene matches: 5. The CDR3: CASRRTGGGDTQYF. The CDR3, as DNA: TGTGCCAGCAGACGGACAGGGGGTGGAGATACGCAGTATTTT.

This clone showed up just once. Other nucleotide sequences from this sample produce the same CDR3. The J gene is TRBJ2-5, the V gene TRBV7-2; 10 bases agree with TRBD1. Germline values: CDR1 SGHTA, CDR2 FQGNSA. The CDR3 runs to 14 residues. Trimming at V came to 3 bases and at J to 4 bases, leaving 2 bases not matched to a gene. CDR3: CASSFDRGRETQYF. The CDR3 nucleotides read TGTGCCAGCAGCTTCGACAGGGGGCGAGAGACCCAGTACTTC.

This chain uses TRBV5-1 with TRBJ2-3; tentative D call: TRBD2 (6 bases). V shed 5 bases and J shed 4 bases, with 20 bases lying between them. This CDR3 comprises 16 residues. The germline V gene has CDR1 SGHRS and CDR2 YFSETQ. CDR3 protein: CASSANPGGSSDTQYF. The CDR3 DNA reads TGCGCCAGCAGTGCCAACCCCGGGGGAAGCTCAGATACGCAGTATTTT.